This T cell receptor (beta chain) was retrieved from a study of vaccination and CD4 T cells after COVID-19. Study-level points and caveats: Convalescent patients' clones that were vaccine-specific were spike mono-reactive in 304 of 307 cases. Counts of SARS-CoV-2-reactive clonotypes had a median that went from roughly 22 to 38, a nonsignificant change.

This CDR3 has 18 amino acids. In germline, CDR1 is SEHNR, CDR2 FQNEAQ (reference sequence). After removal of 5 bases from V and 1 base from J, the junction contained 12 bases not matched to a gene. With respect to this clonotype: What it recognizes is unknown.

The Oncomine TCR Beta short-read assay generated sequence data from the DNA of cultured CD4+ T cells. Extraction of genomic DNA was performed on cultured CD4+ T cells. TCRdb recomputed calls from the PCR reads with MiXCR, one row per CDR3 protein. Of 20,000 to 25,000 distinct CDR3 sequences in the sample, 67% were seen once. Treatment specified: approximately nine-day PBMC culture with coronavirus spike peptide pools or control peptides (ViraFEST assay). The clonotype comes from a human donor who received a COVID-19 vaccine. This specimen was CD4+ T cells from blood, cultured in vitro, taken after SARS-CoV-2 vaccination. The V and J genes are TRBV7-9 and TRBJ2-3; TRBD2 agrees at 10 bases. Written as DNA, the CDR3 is TGTGCCAGCAGCCCCAGCGCCAGCGGGGGGGCCGGCACAGATACGCAGTATTTT. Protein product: CASSPSASGGAGTDTQYF.